The clone carrying this TCR beta chain was detected only a few times. Other DNA sequences in this sample translate to the same CDR3. These data come from a study of blood T cell repertoires in COVID-19. With 3 bases clipped from V and 0 bases from J, the junction kept 4 bases outside the gene matches. Germline assignment: CDR1 SGHRS and CDR2 YFSETQ. There are 15 residues in the CDR3. In the original processing: Estimation of nucleated cell counts relied on the amplification of reference gene primers. Some clones are missing from TCRdb's copy, which holds only in-frame ones; the method was immunoSEQ multiplex PCR. V and J calls and clone size are given by that table; D and trimming were obtained from the DNA. The repertoire holds some 370,000 clones, with roughly 90% as singletons.

This receptor was obtained from a man aged 35-49 years with acute or convalescent COVID-19. Sequenced: peripheral blood. V is TRBV5-1 and J is TRBJ1-2, with 8 bases that match TRBD1. Written as DNA, the CDR3 is TGCGCCAGCAGCTCCAGACAGGGGCCTAACTATGGCTACACCTTC. Translating it yields CASSSRQGPNYGYTF.